What follows are 18 T cell receptor beta chains derived from one specimen sequenced in a study of post-analysis software for immune sequencing data. Every TCR beta cDNA library bore unique molecular identifiers. Each CDR3 protein is one row after TCRdb ran MiXCR on the PCR reads. The repertoire holds roughly 200,000 distinct CDR3 sequences, approximately 30% seen once, with less than 4% in the top ten. Their antigens are not known. Study-wide results and limits: Patients carried roughly 5 TRBV segments more frequently than controls did, and TRBV5-6, TRBV5-1 and TRBV20-1 were among them.

Sequenced material: blood. The origin of the receptors is a girl between 2 and 17 years old with multiple sclerosis.

As to this clonotype: This may come from a read error, since a much larger clone is one base off. The J gene is TRBJ2-7, the V gene TRBV20-1; 7 nucleotides line up with TRBD1. Germline assignment: CDR1 DFQATT and CDR2 SNEGSKA (reference sequence). The CDR3 spans 14 residues. As DNA, the CDR3 is TGCAGCGCTACACGACGGTGGCAGGGGGACGAGCAGTACTTC. It yields the protein CSATRRWQGDEQYF.

The genes are TRBV11-3 and TRBJ1-1, with a possible D match to TRBD1 (5 bases). Germline V lookup: CDR1 SGHNT, CDR2 YENEEA. The CDR3 sequence is 12 residues long. Trimming shortened V by 5 bases and J by 4 bases, and 8 bases separated the two germline ends. The CDR3 is CASSGGGTEAFF. The CDR3 bases are TGTGCCAGCAGCGGGGGGGGCACTGAAGCTTTCTTT.

Turning to this clonotype: A much bigger clone sits one base away, suggesting this may be a read error. V gene TRBV15 combines with J gene TRBJ2-7, with D perhaps matching TRBD1 (5 bases). Germline CDR1 LNHNV, CDR2 YYDKDF (reference sequence). The CDR3 consists of 16 residues. The CDR3 sequence: CATGRVGATASYEQYF. In nucleotides, the CDR3 is TGTGCCACCGGCAGAGTTGGGGCGACAGCCTCCTACGAGCAGTACTTC.

The J gene is TRBJ2-7, the V gene TRBV18, with D possibly being TRBD2 (6 bases). From germline, CDR1 is KGHSH and CDR2 LQKENI. This CDR3 is built from 16 residues. The V and J ends lost 3 bases and 5 bases respectively, with 20 bases between them. The CDR3 region is CASSPARWRESDEQYF. CDR3 DNA sequence: TGTGCCAGCTCACCGGCTCGGTGGCGGGAAAGCGACGAGCAGTACTTC.

This clonotype was observed many times. The chain uses TRBV25-1 and TRBJ2-7; TRBD1 is a possible D gene (5 bases). The CDR3 has 16 residues. CDR1 is MGHDK, CDR2 SYGVNS, per germline. The germline V and J ends were trimmed by 5 bases and 0 bases, with 17 bases remaining between them. The CDR3 is CASSRQGMTGSYEQYF. The CDR3 region has the DNA TGTGCCAGCAGTCGCCAGGGTATGACTGGCTCCTACGAGCAGTACTTC.

V gene TRBV7-8 combines with J gene TRBJ2-3; 11 bases fit TRBD2. The CDR3 extends over 16 amino acids. The V segment lost 4 bases and the J segment 7 bases; nucleotides outside the gene matches: 10. Germline V gene data show CDR1 as SGHVS and CDR2 as FQNEAQ. CDR3 protein: CASSSILAGEVNTQYF. The CDR3 coding sequence is TGTGCCAGCAGCTCCATACTAGCGGGAGAGGTTAATACGCAGTATTTT.

The chain combines TRBV4-1 with TRBJ2-2; the D is unclear. Germline V lookup: CDR1 MGHRA, CDR2 YSYEKL. The length of the CDR3 is 16 residues. Trimming pared 3 bases from V and 2 bases from J, leaving 13 bases between. CDR3 loop: CASSQFVLDNTGELFF. CDR3 DNA: TGCGCCAGCAGCCAGTTTGTACTGGATAACACCGGGGAGCTGTTTTTT.

This chain joins TRBV18 and TRBJ2-3; D gene unclear. The length of the CDR3 is 11 residues. Germline V gene sequence: CDR1 KGHSH, CDR2 LQKENI. V was trimmed by 2 bases and J by 4 bases, leaving 1 base between them. The CDR3 DNA is TGTGCCAGCTCACCAGCAGATACGCAGTATTTT. This translates into CASSPADTQYF.

This clonotype was seen a few times. This chain connects TRBV2 to TRBJ2-3; tentatively, D is TRBD2 (5 bases). The germline V gene encodes CDR1 SNHLY and CDR2 FYNNEI. Trimming took off 6 bases at V and 0 bases at J, with 13 bases between the two ends. CDR3 size: 15 residues. CDR3 nucleotides: TGTGCCAGCAGACAAGACTACCAGAGCACAGATACGCAGTATTTT. Translation: CASRQDYQSTDTQYF.

This clonotype occurred many times. This rearrangement joins TRBV10-3 to TRBJ2-3; D unresolved. The CDR3 extends over 15 amino acids. Per the germline V gene, CDR1 is ENHRY and CDR2 is SYGVKD. Trimming shortened V by 3 bases and J by 0 bases, and 10 bases separated the two germline ends. CDR3 nucleotide sequence: TGTGCCATCAGTGATACTTCTCTAAGCACAGATACGCAGTATTTT. Translating gives CAISDTSLSTDTQYF.

This clonotype came up a few times. The V gene is TRBV5-1, the J gene TRBJ2-4, with 9 bases matching TRBD1. This CDR3 is built from 14 residues. Germline CDR1 SGHRS, CDR2 YFSETQ. J lost 13 bases, V lost 5 bases, and 13 bases had no gene match. Here the CDR3 reads CASSTGTGNQKQYF. The CDR3 bases are TGCGCCAGCAGTACCGGGACAGGGAACCAAAAGCAGTACTTC.

V usage is TRBV6-2 or TRBV6-3 and J usage is TRBJ2-1; 7 nucleotides agree with TRBD1. Germline CDR1 MNHEY, CDR2 SVGEGT. This CDR3 has 15 residues. Trimming removed 7 bases from V and 8 bases from J; junction bases left unmatched: 14. The CDR3 here is CASIDPGQRGDEQFF. The CDR3 bases are TGTGCCAGCATTGATCCGGGACAGCGTGGCGATGAGCAGTTCTTC.

This clonotype was detected a few times. A much larger clone lies a single base off, so this may be a read error. The chain carries TRBV5-6 and TRBJ2-1; 7 nucleotides align to TRBD2. Gene TRBJ2-7 matches the end of the DNA better, so the J call may be wrong. Germline CDR1 is SGHDT and CDR2 is YYEEEE. The length of the CDR3 is 16 residues. For the CDR3, the DNA is TGTGCCAGCAGCTCGTCACTCCGGGGGGACTACAATGAGCAGTACTTC. It codes for CASSSSLRGDYNEQYF.

This clonotype turned up a few times. The chain employs TRBV7-3 and TRBJ1-5; the D gene is possibly TRBD1 (5 bases). In germline, CDR1 is SGHTA, CDR2 FQGTGA. V lost 5 bases and J lost 7, with 15 bases in between. This CDR3 spans 14 amino acids. For the CDR3, the DNA is TGTGCCAGCAGCGTGACAGTCCTTGGACAGCCCCAGCATTTT. Its translation: CASSVTVLGQPQHF.

This clonotype came up many times. This chain connects TRBV29-1 to TRBJ2-1; D is perhaps TRBD2 (6 bases). The CDR3 spans 13 residues. Germline V gene sequence: CDR1 SQVTM, CDR2 ANQGSEA. V was pared by 5 bases and J by 6 bases, with 14 bases between. The CDR3 nucleotides are TGCAGCGTTTTCGGGAGTTGGGGCAATGAGCAGTTCTTC. This codes for CSVFGSWGNEQFF.

The sample holds many counts of this clonotype. CDR3 in amino acids: CASRDSYYEQYF. CDR3 nucleotide sequence: TGCGCCAGCAGGGACAGTTACTACGAGCAGTACTTC. The chain recombines TRBV10-2 with TRBJ2-7; tentatively, D is TRBD1 (6 bases). The CDR3 runs to 12 residues. Germline CDR1 WSHSY, CDR2 SAAADI. V lost 6 bases, J lost 3 bases, and 9 bases lay in between.

This clonotype was seen at least ten times. The chain couples TRBV4-1 to TRBJ2-5, with D tentatively TRBD2 (6 bases). The V end was cut by 3 bases, the J end by 1 base, with 12 bases between. The CDR3 consists of 15 residues. Per germline, CDR1 MGHRA and CDR2 YSYEKL. CDR3 region: CASSQPAGPQETQYF. CDR3 coding DNA: TGCGCCAGCAGCCAGCCTGCGGGACCCCAAGAGACCCAGTACTTC.

As to this clonotype: One base away lies a much larger clone, so this may be a sequencing read error. V usage is TRBV12-3 or TRBV12-4 and J usage is TRBJ2-1, with D possibly TRBD1 on 6 matching bases. The J call could be wrong; TRBJ2-7 is a better fit for the DNA end. The CDR3 contains 14 residues. Here the CDR3 reads CASQRDIAYNEQYF. DNA of the CDR3: TGTGCCAGCCAGAGGGACATTGCCTACAATGAGCAGTACTTC.